The clone carrying this T cell receptor (beta chain) was counted a few times. The antigen is undetermined. The same CDR3 can be traced to other DNA sequences in this sample. The time point: blood 4 weeks post-SBRT, at nephrectomy. The treatment: 15 Gy SBRT to primary tumor, nephrectomy 4 weeks later. Nephrectomy followed 15 Gy stereotactic body radiation by 4 weeks. Serial blood draws occurred at baseline and 2 and 4 weeks post-SBRT. The protocol was immunoSEQ multiplex PCR, while the TCRdb copy is restricted to in-frame clones and leaves out a portion. The sample lists approximately 90,000 clones; just under 85% were seen once. The data originate from a study of radiation and T cells in renal cell carcinoma. The CDR3 contains 11 residues. With 1 base removed from V and 0 bases from J, the gap between germline ends came to 0 bases. From germline, CDR1 is DFQATT and CDR2 SNEGSKA (reference sequence). General study points: In blood, top tumor clones expanded by 2 weeks, shrinking by 4.

Material: blood, obtained from a patient whose treatment included radiotherapy and nephrectomy. This clonotype originated in a middle-aged man with renal cell carcinoma. The chain couples TRBV20-1 to TRBJ1-1; the D is unclear. The CDR3 DNA sequence: TGCAGTGCTAGAGTGAACACTGAAGCTTTCTTT. Translation gives CSARVNTEAFF.